One and the same sample provided the 7 T cell receptor beta chains below, sequenced in a study of cytomegalovirus exposure and HLA in healthy donors. The PCR was carried out with 60 Vbeta primers and 13 Jbeta primers. Profiled with immunoSEQ multiplex PCR; TCRdb holds only in-frame clones, not every one. The repertoire holds 130,000 or so clones, with around 8.5% as singletons. The sequenced sample consisted of PBMCs. All receptors come from a man aged 40-49 years in good health and CMV-seronegative.

This clone was detected a few times. The chain uses TRBV4-1 and TRBJ2-7; TRBD1 aligns across 9 bases. The V gene end was trimmed by 3 bases and the J gene end by 0 bases; junction bases not matched to a gene: 9. Germline V gene sequence: CDR1 MGHRA, CDR2 YSYEKL. CDR3 size: 17 residues. The chain's CDR3 is CASSQSGDRDFSYEQYF. CDR3 DNA sequence: TGCGCCAGCAGCCAGAGTGGGGACAGGGACTTCTCCTACGAGCAGTACTTC.

This clone was detected only a few times. This chain links TRBV11-2 with TRBJ2-3; 10 bases fit TRBD2. Germline V gene lookup returns CDR1 SGHAT and CDR2 FQNNGV. The junction had 5 bases not matched to a gene; V was cut back by 0 bases and J by 2 bases. This CDR3 is built from 17 residues. CDR3 amino acids: CASSLDPLAGATDTQYF. In nucleotides, the CDR3 is TGTGCCAGCAGCTTAGACCCCCTAGCGGGGGCCACAGATACGCAGTATTTT.

The rearrangement links TRBV5-5 to TRBJ1-4, with D uncertain. Germline V gene data show CDR1 as SGHKS and CDR2 as YYEKEE (reference sequence). This CDR3 is built from 15 residues. Trimming took 0 bases from V and 4 from J, leaving 10 bases between them. CDR3 DNA sequence: TGTGCCAGCAGCTTGGGTTTGGTACTTAATGAAAAACTGTTTTTT. The encoded protein is CASSLGLVLNEKLFF.

The chain joins TRBV19 to TRBJ1-3; D gene unclear. Deletions cut 3 bases from V and 2 bases from J, with 5 bases between. The CDR3 totals 13 residues. The V gene's germline CDR1 is LNHDA and CDR2 SQIVND (reference sequence). CDR3 loop: CASSIGTGNTIYF. The DNA of the CDR3 is TGTGCCAGTAGTATCGGGACTGGAAACACCATATATTTT.

The chain has TRBV28 and TRBJ1-5; 8 bases fit TRBD1. The CDR3 runs 14 residues. With V trimmed by 6 bases and J by 6 bases, 7 bases remained unmatched. Germline lookup yields CDR1 MDHEN and CDR2 SYDVKM. CDR3 DNA: TGTGCCAGCAGATCCGCAGGGGGCGGTCAGCCCCAGCATTTT. Translation: CASRSAGGGQPQHF.

This clone was seen only a few times. The CDR3 DNA reads as TGTGCCACCAGCGGATTGTCCGGGACAGGGGACTCCGATAAAGAGACCCAGTACTTC. It is translated as CATSGLSGTGDSDKETQYF. The gene calls are TRBV15 and TRBJ2-5; 10 positions match TRBD1. This CDR3 comprises 19 residues. J gave up 3 bases and V 5 bases, and 18 bases lay outside the gene matches. Germline V gives CDR1 LNHNV, CDR2 YYDKDF (reference sequence).

This sequence joins TRBV27 and TRBJ1-2; perhaps TRBD1 as D (5 bases). CDR3 length equals 16 residues. V lost 5 bases and J lost 5, with 21 bases in between. Germline V gene data show CDR1 as MNHEY and CDR2 as SMNVEV (reference sequence). The CDR3 loop reads CASSLSWGEVGYGYTF. CDR3 sequence (DNA): TGTGCCAGCAGTCTGTCTTGGGGGGAAGTTGGGTATGGCTACACCTTC.